This passage covers 12 T cell receptor beta chains from one sample sequenced in a study of blood T cells in healthy people across ages. PCR was performed a second time for 7 to 11 cycles using a sample-barcoded 5' primer and a J-beta primer mix. TCRdb reprocessed the 5' RACE reads via MiXCR and lists one record per CDR3 protein. This table has fewer than 950,000 distinct CDR3 sequences, about 53% appearing once. The sample consisted of blood. The source is a man older than 75 in good health.

J is TRBJ1-1 and V is TRBV10-3; D is undetermined. The CDR3 sequence is 14 residues long. Per the germline V gene, CDR1 is ENHRY and CDR2 is SYGVKD. Deletions cut 2 bases from V and 5 bases from J, with 12 bases between. Here the CDR3 DNA reads TGTGCCATCAGTGAGACCCTATCTGGGACTGAAGCTTTCTTT. This sequence encodes CAISETLSGTEAFF.

This clonotype was found a few times. The chain employs TRBV18 and TRBJ2-1; TRBD1 matches at 10 bases. The CDR3 has 16 residues. Germline V gene lookup returns CDR1 KGHSH and CDR2 LQKENI. V trimming: 3 bases; J trimming: 9 bases; junction bases outside the gene matches: 11. The CDR3 region is CASSPPHGQGVGEQFF. Written as DNA, the CDR3 is TGTGCCAGCTCACCCCCCCACGGACAGGGGGTAGGTGAGCAGTTCTTC.

The chain is built from TRBV24-1 and TRBJ1-2, with D uncertain. The V gene's germline CDR1 is KGHDR and CDR2 SFDVKD. V was pared by 5 bases and J by 7 bases, with 13 bases between. The CDR3 extends over 13 amino acids. The CDR3, as DNA: TGTGCCACCAGTGGTACAGTACCTTCTGGCTACACCTTC. Translated, it gives CATSGTVPSGYTF.

V and J are TRBV12-3 or TRBV12-4 and TRBJ1-4; 8 bases align to TRBD1. This CDR3 comprises 14 residues. The V gene end was trimmed by 5 bases and the J gene end by 4 bases; junction bases not matched to a gene: 3. CDR3 nucleotides: TGTGCCAGCAGTCCACAGGGGGGTAATGAAAAACTGTTTTTT. It yields the protein CASSPQGGNEKLFF.

The chain combines TRBV20-1 with TRBJ1-5; the D is unclear. This CDR3 has 16 residues. Per germline, CDR1 DFQATT and CDR2 SNEGSKA (reference sequence). Trimming left V 3 bases short and J 3 bases short, with 18 bases between. The CDR3 nucleotides are TGCAGTGCTAGGACTGCGGGGTCAGCCTCCAATCAGCCCCAGCATTTT. Protein: CSARTAGSASNQPQHF.

The chain couples TRBV7-9 to TRBJ1-4; possibly TRBD1 for D (6 bases). The ends were cut back, 5 bases at V and 3 bases at J, with 13 bases in the middle. This CDR3 contains 15 residues. In germline, CDR1 is SEHNR, CDR2 FQNEAQ (reference sequence). DNA of the CDR3: TGTGCCAGCAGCACAAGGGGGGGCTCTAATGAAAAACTGTTTTTT. This sequence encodes CASSTRGGSNEKLFF.

V is TRBV5-6 and J is TRBJ2-3; maybe TRBD1 (6 bases). Germline V gene lookup returns CDR1 SGHDT and CDR2 YYEEEE. The ends were cut back, 0 bases at V and 14 bases at J, with 22 bases in the middle. The CDR3 extends over 15 amino acids. The CDR3 protein is CASSLDLRADSGAYF. In nucleotides, the CDR3 is TGTGCCAGCAGCTTGGACCTACGAGCGGACAGTGGCGCGTATTTT.

J is TRBJ2-1 and V is TRBV24-1, with D perhaps matching TRBD2 (6 bases). Trimming stripped 9 bases from V and 0 bases from J, with 17 bases between. Germline CDR1 and CDR2: KGHDR and SFDVKD. The CDR3 has 16 amino acids. CDR3 protein: CATCPGGASSYNEQFF. In nucleotides, the CDR3 is TGTGCCACCTGCCCCGGCGGGGCTAGCTCCTACAATGAGCAGTTCTTC.

The rearrangement joins TRBV6-1 to TRBJ1-2; TRBD1 is a possible D gene (5 bases). The germline CDR1 and CDR2 sequences are MNHNS and SASEGT. The germline V and J ends were trimmed by 3 bases and 0 bases, with 14 bases remaining between them. The length of the CDR3 is 16 residues. This CDR3 is CASSDRRGDPNYGYTF. In DNA, the CDR3 is TGTGCCAGCAGTGACCGCCGGGGGGATCCTAACTATGGCTACACCTTC.

The chain joins TRBV7-6 to TRBJ2-5; TRBD1 aligns across 9 bases. The J call may be incorrect, as the DNA end agrees better with TRBJ2-7. This CDR3 has 13 amino acids. Germline CDR1 and CDR2: SGHVS and FNYEAQ. The CDR3 loop is CASHDRGKGEQYF. Here the CDR3 DNA reads TGTGCCTCGCATGACAGGGGGAAGGGCGAGCAGTACTTC.

This clonotype occurred a few times. CDR3 amino acids: CASSLRGATFSGTDTQYF. The CDR3 region has the DNA TGTGCCAGCAGCCTCAGGGGCGCGACCTTCTCAGGCACAGATACGCAGTATTTT. V usage is TRBV7-9 and J usage is TRBJ2-3, with D perhaps TRBD1 (6 bases). Germline loops: CDR1 SEHNR, CDR2 FQNEAQ (reference sequence). Trimming left V 5 bases short and J 1 base short, with 22 bases between. The CDR3 is 18 residues long.

This clonotype was seen only a few times. The chain uses TRBV2 and TRBJ2-1; 7 nucleotides line up with TRBD2. CDR1 SNHLY and CDR2 FYNNEI come from the germline V gene. The CDR3 runs to 14 residues. V was pared by 6 bases and J by 8 bases, with 10 bases of the junction left unmatched. In DNA form, the CDR3 reads TGTGCCAGCAGGCGTCGGGAGGTGTCCGATGAGCAGTTCTTC. Translation gives CASRRREVSDEQFF.